This T cell receptor (beta chain) was captured by sequencing in a study of T cells after yellow fever vaccination. In the study overall: Low-cell-number fractions underwent preparation using SMART-Seq v4 Ultra Low Input. Study-level findings and limits: A faster peak, day 5 versus 15, was reached by the weaker secondary response. Clones from primary vaccination mostly reappeared after the booster (96% CD4, approximately 86% CD8).

This clonotype was counted ten times or more. What it binds is not known. Trimming shortened V by 6 bases and J by 7 bases, and 23 bases separated the two germline ends. CDR3 length: 15 residues. Germline CDR1 is DFQATT and CDR2 is SNEGSKA (reference sequence). For TCR, cDNA came from 5'RACE template switching, which added a universal primer site and UMIs. TCRdb reprocessed the 5' RACE reads via MiXCR and lists one record per CDR3 protein. The table has hundreds of thousands of distinct CDR3 sequences, roughly 4% seen once. This rearrangement joins TRBV20-1 to TRBJ2-3, with D unresolved. Here the sequenced sample was PBMCs, taken on the day of the yellow fever booster vaccination. The TCR sequence derives from a man younger than 35 who received the YFV17D yellow fever vaccine. The CDR3 DNA sequence: TGCAGTGCCCCTAGAACCGGGCGTTTGGCGAATACGCAGTATTTT. Translating gives CSAPRTGRLANTQYF.